Below, 24 T cell receptor beta chains from the same sample are listed, as sequenced in a study of T cells in women clearing cervical HPV infection. This table comes from immunoSEQ multiplex PCR, and its TCRdb copy is limited to in-frame clones, with some not included. The sample includes approximately 33,000 clones. Sequenced sample: blood buffy coat. These TCRs come from a woman between 18 and 70 years old with a cervical HPV16 infection that either progressed to CIN3+ or cleared (not recorded which).

Regarding this clone: The CDR3 extends 3 residues past the end of the read, so its final part is completed from the germline J gene. V and J are TRBV5-1 and TRBJ2-3; 8 nucleotides line up with TRBD2. CDR1 and CDR2 (germline): SGHRS, YFSETQ. This CDR3 is 15 amino acids long. The DNA read from the CDR3 is TGCGCCAGCAGCTCACTAGCGGTGTTCCAAGAGACG. Its protein product is CASSSLAVFQET. The complete CDR3 sequence is CASSSLAVFQETQYF.

On this clone: The read is 3 residues too short to cover the CDR3 end, so that end is filled in from the germline J gene. The J gene is TRBJ2-5, the V gene TRBV5-4; perhaps TRBD1 as D (6 bases). The CDR3 spans 13 residues. The ends were cut back, 4 bases at V and 2 bases at J, with 9 bases in the middle. Looked up from germline, CDR1 is SGHNT and CDR2 is YYREEE (reference sequence). This CDR3 reads CASSRDTQETQYF. The covered CDR3 bases are TGTGCCAGCAGCAGGGACACACAAGAGACC.

Turning to this clone: The read ends 3 residues early relative to the CDR3; the germline J gene fills the gap. The chain carries TRBV7-2 and TRBJ1-4; unclear D gene. V was cut by 6 bases and J by 3 bases, with 14 bases left in between. The CDR3 contains 15 residues. Germline-derived CDR1 and CDR2 are SGHTA and FQGNSA. The CDR3 reads CASSRRQASNEKLFF. The DNA read from the CDR3 is TGTGCCAGCAGTCGTAGACAAGCCTCTAATGAAAAA.

As concerns this clone: The sequenced fragment ends 3 residues before the CDR3 boundary, so the rest is inferred from the germline J gene. J is TRBJ1-5 and V is TRBV7-9; 8 bases align to TRBD1. The CDR3 is 15 amino acids. Germline V lookup: CDR1 SEHNR, CDR2 FQNEAQ (reference sequence). The V segment lost 5 bases and the J segment 5 bases; nucleotides outside the gene matches: 8. The sequenced CDR3 bases are TGTGCCAGCAGCCCCCGATGGACAGGGTATCAGCCC. Translation gives CASSPRWTGYQP. The whole CDR3 reads CASSPRWTGYQPQHF.

As for this clone: The read ends 3 residues early relative to the CDR3; the germline J gene fills the gap. The chain links TRBV30 to TRBJ2-4; weak D call: TRBD1 (6 bases). The CDR3 covers 15 residues. CDR1 and CDR2 (germline): GTSNPN, SVGIG (reference sequence). V gave up 0 bases and J gave up 7 bases, with 16 bases separating them. The CDR3 loop is CAWSVGAKGENIQYF. Incomplete CDR3 DNA: TGTGCCTGGAGTGTGGGGGCAAAAGGGGAGAACATT.

The sequenced CDR3 bases are TGTGCCAGCAGCACCCGGACAGGGAGTCGGGGC. Translated: CASSTRTGSRG. The entire CDR3 protein reads CASSTRTGSRGYTF. V gene TRBV7-6 combines with J gene TRBJ1-2, with TRBD1 identical over 8 bases. The sequenced fragment ends 3 residues before the CDR3 boundary, so the rest is inferred from the germline J gene. Germline V gene sequence: CDR1 SGHVS, CDR2 FNYEAQ. The length of the CDR3 is 14 residues.

To note about this clone: The observed sequence ends 3 residues before the CDR3 terminus, with the missing tail filled in from the germline J gene. V usage is TRBV20-1 and J usage is TRBJ2-5, with 12 bases lining up with TRBD2. V was clipped by 6 bases and J by 5 bases; unmatched bases: 4. From germline, CDR1 is DFQATT and CDR2 SNEGSKA (reference sequence). The CDR3 has 13 residues. The CDR3 loop is CSAKLAGGETQYF. The CDR3 bases that were read are TGCAGTGCCAAACTAGCGGGAGGCGAGACC.

Comment on this clone: Read data end 3 residues before the CDR3 end; the end is taken from the germline J gene. The chain joins TRBV29-1 to TRBJ2-3; TRBD1 aligns across 9 bases. There are 13 residues in the CDR3. CDR1 and CDR2 (germline): SQVTM, ANQGSEA. This CDR3 reads CSVGGQGNQPQYF. CDR3 DNA, as far as it was read: TGCAGCGTGGGAGGACAGGGGAATCAGCCG.

With regard to this clone: The DNA ends 3 residues before the CDR3 does, and the rest of the CDR3 is filled in from the germline J gene. This chain joins TRBV6-2 or TRBV6-3 and TRBJ2-4; 7 bases are shared with TRBD1. This CDR3 has 15 amino acids. The V gene's germline CDR1 is MNHEY and CDR2 SVGEGT. CDR3 in amino acids: CASRGPGQKNYGQYF. The CDR3 bases that were read are TGTGCCAGCAGGGGGCCGGGACAGAAGAACTATGGT.

Worth noting for this clone: Read sequence stops 3 residues before the CDR3 end, and the germline J gene provides the missing end. This chain connects TRBV7-2 to TRBJ2-7; D unresolved. The CDR3 length is 13 residues. Germline V lookup: CDR1 SGHTA, CDR2 FQGNSA. Trimming removed 1 base at V and 5 bases at J, with 9 bases between. CDR3 loop: CASSLVVADEQYF. The part of the CDR3 DNA that was read is TGTGCCAGCAGCTTAGTAGTAGCCGACGAG.

The CDR3 protein is CASSPDGGASYTF. The sequenced CDR3 bases are TGCGCCAGCAGCCCCGACGGGGGTGCGAGC. The chain carries TRBV10-2 and TRBJ1-2; the D gene is possibly TRBD1 (5 bases). The read comes to an end 3 residues before the CDR3 does, leaving the germline J gene to fill in the end. The CDR3 extends over 13 amino acids. Germline V gene sequence: CDR1 WSHSY, CDR2 SAAADI.

In regard to this clone: At one boundary the junction diverges from the germline segment, which might be a read error. The read ends 3 residues before the CDR3 terminus; that terminus is restored from the germline J gene. This chain joins TRBV18 and TRBJ1-1; possible D gene TRBD1, 5 bases. The CDR3 has 15 residues. The V gene's germline CDR1 is KGHSH and CDR2 LQKENI. CDR3 DNA, as far as it was read: TGTGCCAGCTCTCCACCCGGGGGGACTAACACTGAA. This codes for CASSPPGGTNTE. The entire CDR3 reads CASSPPGGTNTEAFF.

Details on this clone: The junction shows a germline mismatch at one end, possibly a read error. From the germline J gene comes the end of the CDR3, since the read stops 3 residues before it. The chain carries TRBV4-2 and TRBJ2-1; weak D call: TRBD1 (6 bases). Germline lookup yields CDR1 LGHNA and CDR2 YNFKEQ. The CDR3 contains 16 residues. The CDR3 reads CASSQDLQGSYNEQFF. The CDR3 bases that were read are TGCGCCAGCAGCCAAGATTTGCAGGGGTCCTACAATGAG.

A note on this clone: The observed sequence ends 3 residues before the CDR3 terminus, with the missing tail filled in from the germline J gene. The V gene is TRBV18, the J gene TRBJ2-4; D might be TRBD2 (5 bases). Per germline, CDR1 KGHSH and CDR2 LQKENI. V lost 0 bases, J lost 7 bases, and 13 bases lay in between. The CDR3 totals 15 residues. CDR3 DNA, as far as it was read: TGTGCCAGCTCACCACCGGTGGGCGGCGGGAACATT. Protein: CASSPPVGGGNI. The whole CDR3 protein is CASSPPVGGGNIQYF.

As concerns this clone: The read gets to within 3 residues of the CDR3 end, and the germline J gene fills in the rest. The chain employs TRBV19 and TRBJ1-2, with 9 bases that match TRBD1. The CDR3 is 15 amino acids. CDR1 is LNHDA and CDR2 is SQIVND in the germline V gene (reference sequence). CDR3 loop: CASSTWTGVTYDYTF. The DNA read from the CDR3 is TGTGCCAGTAGTACGTGGACAGGGGTTACGTACGAC.

The covered CDR3 bases are TGTGCCAGCAGTTGGGACAGTTATTCACCG. Amino acid sequence: CASSWDSYSP. The whole CDR3 sequence is CASSWDSYSPLFF. The chain employs TRBV6-2 or TRBV6-3 and TRBJ2-2, with 7 bases identical to TRBD1. The read finishes 3 residues shy of the CDR3 end, and the germline J gene is used to complete it. Germline V CDR1 and CDR2: MNHEY, SVGEGT. The CDR3 contains 13 residues.

Comment on this clone: Mismatch with germline at one junction end may stem from a read error. The observed sequence ends 3 residues before the CDR3 terminus, with the missing tail filled in from the germline J gene. The same CDR3 can be traced to other DNA sequences in this sample. The chain uses TRBV18 and TRBJ1-3, with 8 positions matching TRBD1. Germline CDR1 is KGHSH and CDR2 is LQKENI. The CDR3 is made up of 17 amino acids. The CDR3 region is CASSPKDRQGSGNTIYF. The sequenced part of the CDR3 DNA is TGTGCCAGCTCACCAAAGGACAGACAGGGGTCTGGAAACACG.

A note on this clone: The read halts 3 residues ahead of the CDR3 end, with the missing end drawn from the germline J gene. This chain links TRBV18 with TRBJ1-2, with 7 bases matching TRBD1. CDR1 KGHSH and CDR2 LQKENI come from the germline V gene. CDR3 length: 15 amino acids. CDR3 DNA (partial): TGTGCCAGCTCACCACGAGCAGGACAGGACTACGAC. Translated, it gives CASSPRAGQDYD. The whole CDR3 is CASSPRAGQDYDYTF.

In regard to this clone: The sequence runs out 3 residues before the end of the CDR3; the remainder is reconstructed from the germline J gene. The chain combines TRBV7-9 with TRBJ2-4, with D tentatively TRBD1 (5 bases). The CDR3 is 15 amino acids. Germline V gene lookup returns CDR1 SEHNR and CDR2 FQNEAQ (reference sequence). CDR3 region: CASSRDSTSNYGQYF. The covered CDR3 bases are TGTGCCAGCAGCCGCGACAGTACCTCTAACTATGGT.

Worth noting for this clone: The read is 3 residues too short to cover the CDR3 end, so that end is filled in from the germline J gene. The rearrangement links TRBV2 to TRBJ2-2; possible D gene TRBD1, 5 bases. Germline V gives CDR1 SNHLY, CDR2 FYNNEI. This CDR3 region has 16 residues. The DNA read from the CDR3 is TGTGCCAGCTCAACGAACAATCCAGGGAAGAATGAAAAG. Protein product: CASSTNNPGKNEK. The whole CDR3 sequence reads CASSTNNPGKNEKLFF.

The DNA read from the CDR3 is TGTGCCAGCCAGGGGGCGAATCAGCCG. It yields the protein CASQGANQP. The whole CDR3 protein reads CASQGANQPQYF. This chain joins TRBV2 and TRBJ2-3; the match to TRBD1 covers 8 bases. The read is 3 residues too short to cover the CDR3 end, so that end is filled in from the germline J gene. This CDR3 is 12 amino acids long. Germline V lookup: CDR1 SNHLY, CDR2 FYNNEI.

A remark on this clone: The sequenced fragment ends 3 residues before the CDR3 boundary, so the rest is inferred from the germline J gene. The chain carries TRBV19 and TRBJ2-2; D ambiguous. The CDR3 contains 14 residues. Germline V gene data show CDR1 as LNHDA and CDR2 as SQIVND (reference sequence). Deletions cut 0 bases from V and 6 bases from J, with 8 bases between. The CDR3 region is CASSIDHPAGELFF. The covered CDR3 bases are TGTGCCAGTAGTATAGATCATCCGGCCGGGGAG.

Comments on this clone: The read stops 3 residues short of the end of the CDR3; the missing end is completed from the germline J gene. The chain uses TRBV29-1 and TRBJ1-1; D unclear. Germline values: CDR1 SQVTM, CDR2 ANQGSEA. V was pared by 5 bases and J by 5 bases, with 12 bases between. CDR3 length: 12 residues. Incomplete CDR3 DNA: TGCAGCGTTCCCGCCTGGCGGACTGAA. It is translated as CSVPAWRTE. The whole CDR3 reads CSVPAWRTEAFF.

Note on this clone: The CDR3 end lies 3 residues beyond the end of the read and is filled in from the germline J gene. The chain joins TRBV11-2 to TRBJ2-2; possible D gene TRBD1, 6 bases. The CDR3 extends over 14 amino acids. Per germline, CDR1 SGHAT and CDR2 FQNNGV. V was cut by 3 bases and J by 4 bases, with 9 bases left in between. CDR3 amino acids: CASSLGTSTGELFF. Incomplete CDR3 DNA: TGTGCCAGCAGCTTGGGGACATCCACCGGGGAG. The full variable domain, rest sourced from reference TRBV11-2 and TRBJ2-2, is EAGVAQSPRYKIIEKRQSVAFWCNPISGHATLYWYQQILGQGPKLLIQFQNNGVVDDSQLPKDRFSAERLKGVDSTLKIQPAKLEDSAVYLCASSLGTSTGELFFGEGSRLTVL.